Below are 4 T cell receptor beta chains sequenced from a single sample in a study of OX40 agonist ivuxolimab in advanced cancers. TCRdb keeps only in-frame clones here, not all; method: immunoSEQ multiplex PCR. The sample records more than 75,000 clones, 84% being singletons. Sequences were derived from CD4+ or CD8+ T cells sorted from blood, sampled in a trial of the OX40 agonist ivuxolimab. The receptors come from an adult with an advanced solid tumor such as melanoma, head and neck, liver or kidney cancer.

The chain combines TRBV9 with TRBJ2-2, with D unclear. Germline lookup yields CDR1 SGDLS and CDR2 YYNGEE. V was shortened by 2 bases and J by 1 base, with 6 bases between the two germline ends. This CDR3 contains 14 residues. The CDR3 DNA sequence: TGTGCCAGCAGCGTCAAACGGAACACCGGGGAGCTGTTTTTT. Its protein is CASSVKRNTGELFF.

The chain joins TRBV7-9 to TRBJ2-2; D is perhaps TRBD1 (6 bases). Deletions cut 5 bases from V and 8 bases from J, with 15 bases between. The CDR3 sequence is 14 residues long. CDR1 and CDR2 (germline): SEHNR, FQNEAQ (reference sequence). The CDR3 reads CASSIPNREGELFF. The CDR3 nucleotides are TGTGCCAGCAGCATCCCCAACAGGGAAGGGGAGCTGTTTTTT.

The chain has TRBV30 and TRBJ2-7; D gene uncertain. This CDR3 has 13 amino acids. Germline assignment: CDR1 GTSNPN and CDR2 SVGIG (reference sequence). Trimming shortened V by 2 bases and J by 0 bases, and 8 bases separated the two germline ends. CDR3 nucleotide sequence: TGTGCCTGGAGTTTGACTGTCTCCTACGAGCAGTACTTC. It specifies CAWSLTVSYEQYF.

The rearrangement joins TRBV2 to TRBJ2-2; 10 positions agree with TRBD1. V gave up 7 bases and J gave up 5 bases; unmatched junction bases: 13. CDR1 is SNHLY and CDR2 is FYNNEI in the germline V gene. This CDR3 has 17 residues. Written as DNA, the CDR3 is TGTGCCAGCAACCAAGACCCGGACAGGGGGTTAACCGGGGAGCTGTTTTTT. Residues: CASNQDPDRGLTGELFF.